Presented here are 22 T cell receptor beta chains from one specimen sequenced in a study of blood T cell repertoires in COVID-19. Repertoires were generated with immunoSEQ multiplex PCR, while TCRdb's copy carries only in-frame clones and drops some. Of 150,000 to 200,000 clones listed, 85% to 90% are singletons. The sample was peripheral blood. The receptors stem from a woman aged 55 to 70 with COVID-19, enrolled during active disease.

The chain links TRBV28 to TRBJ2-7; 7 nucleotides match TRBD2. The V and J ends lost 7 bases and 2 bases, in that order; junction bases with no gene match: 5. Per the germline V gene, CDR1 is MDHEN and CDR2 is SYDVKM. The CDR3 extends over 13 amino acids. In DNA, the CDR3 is TGTGCCAGCATGGGGGGAGGGACCTACGAGCAGTACTTC. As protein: CASMGGGTYEQYF.

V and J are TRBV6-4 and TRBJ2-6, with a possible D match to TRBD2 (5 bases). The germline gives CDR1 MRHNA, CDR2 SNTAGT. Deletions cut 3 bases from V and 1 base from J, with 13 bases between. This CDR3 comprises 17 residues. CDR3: CASSDEGSGSGANVLTF. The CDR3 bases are TGTGCCAGCAGTGATGAAGGGAGCGGATCTGGGGCCAACGTCCTGACTTTC.

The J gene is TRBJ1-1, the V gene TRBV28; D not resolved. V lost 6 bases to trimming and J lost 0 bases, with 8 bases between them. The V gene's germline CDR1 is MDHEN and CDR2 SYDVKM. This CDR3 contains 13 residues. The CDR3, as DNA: TGTGCCAGCAGCCTAACAGTGAACACTGAAGCTTTCTTT. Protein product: CASSLTVNTEAFF.

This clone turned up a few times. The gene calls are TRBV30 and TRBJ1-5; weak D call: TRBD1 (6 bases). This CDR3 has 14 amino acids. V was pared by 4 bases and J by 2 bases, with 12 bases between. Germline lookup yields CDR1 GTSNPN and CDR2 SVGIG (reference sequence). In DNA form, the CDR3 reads TGTGCCTGGAACCCAGGGGAAGGCAATCAGCCCCAGCATTTT. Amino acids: CAWNPGEGNQPQHF.

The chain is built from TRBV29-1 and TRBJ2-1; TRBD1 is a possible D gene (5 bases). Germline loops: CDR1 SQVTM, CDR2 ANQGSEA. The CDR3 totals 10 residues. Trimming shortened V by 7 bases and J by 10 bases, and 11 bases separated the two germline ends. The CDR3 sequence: CSARGREQFF. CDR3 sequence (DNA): TGCAGCGCTAGGGGCAGGGAGCAGTTCTTC.

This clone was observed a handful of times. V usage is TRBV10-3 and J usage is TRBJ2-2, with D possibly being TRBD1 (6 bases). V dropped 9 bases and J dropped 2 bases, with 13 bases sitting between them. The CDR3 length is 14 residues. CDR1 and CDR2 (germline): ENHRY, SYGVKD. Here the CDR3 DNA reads TGTGCCATGAGGGGGTCCCGAAACACCGGGGAGCTGTTTTTT. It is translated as CAMRGSRNTGELFF.

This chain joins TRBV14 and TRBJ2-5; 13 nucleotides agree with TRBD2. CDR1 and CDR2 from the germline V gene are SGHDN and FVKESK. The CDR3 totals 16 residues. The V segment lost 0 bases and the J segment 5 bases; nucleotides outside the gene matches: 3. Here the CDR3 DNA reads TGTGCCAGCAGCCAAGATCAACTAGCGGGAGGGGAGACCCAGTACTTC. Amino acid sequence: CASSQDQLAGGETQYF. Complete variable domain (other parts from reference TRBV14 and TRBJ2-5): EAGVTQFPSHSVIEKGQTVTLRCDPISGHDNLYWYRRVMGKEIKFLLHFVKESKQDESGMPNNRFLAERTGGTYSTLKVQPAELEDSGVYFCASSQDQLAGGETQYFGPGTRLLVL.

Here the CDR3 reads CASSRRTSGSGGQYF. DNA of the CDR3: TGTGCCAGCAGCCGTCGGACTAGCGGGAGTGGAGGGCAGTACTTC. The chain carries TRBV3-1 (or the pseudogene TRBV3-2) and TRBJ2-7, with 13 bases matching TRBD2. This CDR3 is 15 amino acids long. With 4 bases clipped from V and 9 bases from J, the junction kept 9 bases outside the gene matches. In germline, CDR1 is LGHDT, CDR2 YNNKEL (reference sequence).

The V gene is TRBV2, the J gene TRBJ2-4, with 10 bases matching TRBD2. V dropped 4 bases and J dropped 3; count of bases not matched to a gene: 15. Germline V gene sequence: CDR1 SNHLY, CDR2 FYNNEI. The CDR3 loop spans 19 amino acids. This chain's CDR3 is CASSGASGRKSRGKNIQYF. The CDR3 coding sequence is TGTGCCAGCAGTGGGGCTAGCGGGAGAAAGAGTCGGGGCAAAAACATTCAGTACTTC.

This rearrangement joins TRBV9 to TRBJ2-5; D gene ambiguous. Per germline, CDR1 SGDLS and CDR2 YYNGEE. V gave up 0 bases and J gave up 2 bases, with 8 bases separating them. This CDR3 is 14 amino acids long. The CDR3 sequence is CASSVGALQETQYF. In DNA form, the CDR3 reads TGTGCCAGCAGCGTAGGAGCCCTACAAGAGACCCAGTACTTC. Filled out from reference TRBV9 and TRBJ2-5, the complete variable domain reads DSGVTQTPKHLITATGQRVTLRCSPRSGDLSVYWYQQSLDQGLQFLIQYYNGEERAKGNILERFSAQQFPDLHSELNLSSLELGDSALYFCASSVGALQETQYFGPGTRLLVL.

CDR3 in DNA: TGTGCCAGCAGCGTCTTGACAGGGAATAATTCACCCCTCCACTTT. Protein: CASSVLTGNNSPLHF. The V call is TRBV9, the J call TRBJ1-6, with TRBD1 matching over 7 bases. CDR1 is SGDLS and CDR2 is YYNGEE in the germline V gene. With 2 bases clipped from V and 5 bases from J, the junction kept 4 bases outside the gene matches. This CDR3 has 15 residues.

DNA of the CDR3: TGTGCCAGCAAGGAAGAGAATGCGCGGGCTAACTATGGCTACACCTTC. Its protein is CASKEENARANYGYTF. The chain joins TRBV25-1 to TRBJ1-2; unclear D gene. The CDR3 totals 16 residues. Trimming pared 7 bases from V and 0 bases from J, leaving 18 bases between. Per the germline V gene, CDR1 is MGHDK and CDR2 is SYGVNS.

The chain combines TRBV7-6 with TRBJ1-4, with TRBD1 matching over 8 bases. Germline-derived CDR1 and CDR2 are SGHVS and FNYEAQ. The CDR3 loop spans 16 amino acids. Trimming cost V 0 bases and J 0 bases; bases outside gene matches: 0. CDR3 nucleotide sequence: TGTGCCAGCAGCTTAGCACAGGGGGCAACTAATGAAAAACTGTTTTTT. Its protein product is CASSLAQGATNEKLFF.

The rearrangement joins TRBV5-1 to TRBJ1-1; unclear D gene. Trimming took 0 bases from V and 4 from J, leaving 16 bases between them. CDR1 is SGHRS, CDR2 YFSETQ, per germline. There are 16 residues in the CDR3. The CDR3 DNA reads TGCGCCAGCAGCTTGGCCCCCCGGGGTCGGGGCACTGAAGCTTTCTTT. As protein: CASSLAPRGRGTEAFF.

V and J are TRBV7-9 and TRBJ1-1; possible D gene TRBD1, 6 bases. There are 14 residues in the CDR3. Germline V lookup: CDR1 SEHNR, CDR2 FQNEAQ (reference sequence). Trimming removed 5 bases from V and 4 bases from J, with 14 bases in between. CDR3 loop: CASSPGQPVTEAFF. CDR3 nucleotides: TGTGCCAGCAGCCCAGGACAGCCGGTCACTGAAGCTTTCTTT.

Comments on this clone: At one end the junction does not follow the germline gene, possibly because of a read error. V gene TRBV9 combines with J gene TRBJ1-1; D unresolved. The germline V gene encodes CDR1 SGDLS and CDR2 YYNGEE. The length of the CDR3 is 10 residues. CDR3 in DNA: TGTGCCAGCAGCCCAGGTGGGCGAGTCTTT. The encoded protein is CASSPGGRVF.

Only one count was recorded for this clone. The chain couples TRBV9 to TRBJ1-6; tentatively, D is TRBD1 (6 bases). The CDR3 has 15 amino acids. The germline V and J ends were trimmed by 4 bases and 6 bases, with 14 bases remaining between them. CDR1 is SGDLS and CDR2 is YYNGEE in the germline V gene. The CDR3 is CASSISGQSNSPLHF. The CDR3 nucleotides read TGTGCCAGCAGCATAAGCGGACAGTCTAATTCACCCCTCCACTTT. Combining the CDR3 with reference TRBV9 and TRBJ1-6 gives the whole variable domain DSGVTQTPKHLITATGQRVTLRCSPRSGDLSVYWYQQSLDQGLQFLIQYYNGEERAKGNILERFSAQQFPDLHSELNLSSLELGDSALYFCASSISGQSNSPLHFGNGTRLTVT.

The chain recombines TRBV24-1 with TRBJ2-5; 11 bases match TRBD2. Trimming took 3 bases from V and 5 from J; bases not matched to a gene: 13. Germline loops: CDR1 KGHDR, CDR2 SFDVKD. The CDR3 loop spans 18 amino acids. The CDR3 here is CATSDAGRLAGGGETQYF. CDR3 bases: TGTGCCACCAGTGATGCTGGACGTCTAGCGGGAGGCGGTGAGACCCAGTACTTC.

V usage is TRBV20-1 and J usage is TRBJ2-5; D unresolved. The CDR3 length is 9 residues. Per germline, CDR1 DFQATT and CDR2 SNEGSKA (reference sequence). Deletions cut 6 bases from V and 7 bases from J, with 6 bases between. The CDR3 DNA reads TGCAGTGCCCTGAGGACCCAGTACTTC. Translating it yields CSALRTQYF.

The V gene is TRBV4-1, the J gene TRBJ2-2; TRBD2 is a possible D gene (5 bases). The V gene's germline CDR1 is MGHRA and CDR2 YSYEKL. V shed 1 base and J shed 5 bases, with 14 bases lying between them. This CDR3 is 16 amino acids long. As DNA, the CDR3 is TGCGCCAGCAGCCAAGTTGTGGGAGCCATTACCGGGGAGCTGTTTTTT. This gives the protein CASSQVVGAITGELFF.

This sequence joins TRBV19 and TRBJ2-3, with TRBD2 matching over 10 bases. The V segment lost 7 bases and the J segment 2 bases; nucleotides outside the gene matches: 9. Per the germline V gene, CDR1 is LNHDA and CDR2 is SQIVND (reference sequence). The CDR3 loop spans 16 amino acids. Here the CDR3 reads CASTPGLAAITDTQYF. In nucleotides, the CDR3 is TGTGCCAGTACCCCCGGACTAGCGGCGATCACAGATACGCAGTATTTT.

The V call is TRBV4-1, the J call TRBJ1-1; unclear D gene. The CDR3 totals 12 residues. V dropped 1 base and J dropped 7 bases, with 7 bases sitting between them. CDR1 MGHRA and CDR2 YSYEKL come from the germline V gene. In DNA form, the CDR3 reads TGCGCCAGCAGCCAAGCCAGGCGTGAAGCTTTCTTT. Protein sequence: CASSQARREAFF.